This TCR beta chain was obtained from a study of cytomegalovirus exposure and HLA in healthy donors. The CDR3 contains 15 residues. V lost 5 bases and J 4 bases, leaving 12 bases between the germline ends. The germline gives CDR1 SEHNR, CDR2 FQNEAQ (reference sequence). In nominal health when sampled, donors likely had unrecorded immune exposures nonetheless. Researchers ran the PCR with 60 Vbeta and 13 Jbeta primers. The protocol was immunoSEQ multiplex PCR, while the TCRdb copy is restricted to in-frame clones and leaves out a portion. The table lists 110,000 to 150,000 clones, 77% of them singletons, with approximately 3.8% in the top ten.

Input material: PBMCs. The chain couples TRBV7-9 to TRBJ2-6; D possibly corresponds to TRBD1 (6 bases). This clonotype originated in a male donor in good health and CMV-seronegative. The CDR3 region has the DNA TGTGCCAGCAGCCTTCCAGGGGCAGGGGCCAACGTCCTGACTTTC. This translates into CASSLPGAGANVLTF.